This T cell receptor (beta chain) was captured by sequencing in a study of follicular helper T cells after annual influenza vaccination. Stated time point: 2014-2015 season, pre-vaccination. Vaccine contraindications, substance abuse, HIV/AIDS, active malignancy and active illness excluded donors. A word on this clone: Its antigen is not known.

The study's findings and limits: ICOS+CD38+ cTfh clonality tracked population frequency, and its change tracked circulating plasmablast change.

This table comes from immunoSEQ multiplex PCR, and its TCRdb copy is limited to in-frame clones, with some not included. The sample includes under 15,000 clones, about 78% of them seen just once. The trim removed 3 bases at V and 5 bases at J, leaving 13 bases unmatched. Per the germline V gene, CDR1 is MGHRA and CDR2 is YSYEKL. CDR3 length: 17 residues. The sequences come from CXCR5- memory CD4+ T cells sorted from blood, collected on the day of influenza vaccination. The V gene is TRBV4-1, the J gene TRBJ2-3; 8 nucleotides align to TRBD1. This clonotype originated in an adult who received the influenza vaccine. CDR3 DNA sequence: TGCGCCAGCAGCCACAGGGGAAGAGACAGGGGCGGAGATACGCAGTATTTT. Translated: CASSHRGRDRGGDTQYF.